Following are 17 T cell receptor beta chains from one sample sequenced in a study of vaccination effects on CD4 cells after COVID-19. Assay used: immunoSEQ multiplex PCR; TCRdb lists only in-frame clones, some missing. Of under 75,000 clones listed, 80% were seen once; the top ten hold more than 10%. The antigens for these receptors are not known. Antigen-specific CD4+ T cells were first expanded with viral peptide pools by the ViraFEST assay and only then sequenced. Scientists isolated CD4+ T cells after a roughly nine-day culture period ended. Negative nucleocapsid antibody tests before and after vaccination confirmed no previous SARS-CoV-2 infection. The sequencing used CD4+ T cells from PBMCs cultured with SARS-CoV-2 spike peptides, collected before COVID-19 vaccination. The receptors here all came from a human donor who received a COVID-19 vaccine.

There are a few counts of this clone. V and J are TRBV12-3 or TRBV12-4 and TRBJ1-4; 8 bases match TRBD1. The CDR3 has 12 residues. After removal of 3 bases from V and 10 bases from J, the junction contained 1 base not matched to a gene. The CDR3: CASSFTGGKLFF. The CDR3 DNA is TGTGCCAGCAGTTTTACAGGGGGAAAACTGTTTTTT.

The rearrangement links TRBV7-2 to TRBJ2-5; perhaps TRBD2 as D (7 bases). Germline CDR1 and CDR2: SGHTA and FQGNSA. V lost 5 bases to trimming and J lost 2 bases, with 15 bases between them. This CDR3 is 15 amino acids long. The CDR3 DNA follows: TGTGCCAGCAGCCTCTCCGGGGGGCCACAAGAGACCCAGTACTTC. Its protein product is CASSLSGGPQETQYF.

This clone is a singleton in its sample. Germline and junction disagree at one end, which may indicate a read error. J is TRBJ1-1 and V is TRBV18, with D possibly being TRBD1 (6 bases). CDR1 KGHSH and CDR2 LQKENI come from the germline V gene. This CDR3 is 13 amino acids long. The DNA for the CDR3 is TGTGCCACCTCACGGGGGGCAGGGGCTGAAGCTTTCTTT. Translated: CATSRGAGAEAFF.

This chain uses TRBV7-2 with TRBJ2-1; no firm D call. Germline CDR1 reads SGHTA; CDR2 reads FQGNSA. V dropped 1 base and J dropped 6 bases, with 22 bases sitting between them. The CDR3 length is 18 residues. Here the CDR3 reads CASSLVRIGWGTVNEQFF. In DNA, the CDR3 is TGTGCCAGCAGCTTAGTACGCATCGGGTGGGGAACCGTCAATGAGCAGTTCTTC.

The CDR3 here is CASSFRTGMKQYV. DNA for the CDR3: TGTGCCAGCAGCTTTAGGACAGGGATGAAACAGTACGTC. The chain joins TRBV12-3 or TRBV12-4 to TRBJ2-7; 8 bases line up with TRBD1. With V trimmed by 6 bases and J by 10 bases, 11 bases remained unmatched. This CDR3 region has 13 residues.

This clone was detected only a few times. The rearrangement uses TRBV7-9 and TRBJ1-3; D is undetermined. V was pared by 4 bases and J by 9 bases, with 22 bases between. CDR1 is SEHNR, CDR2 FQNEAQ, per germline (reference sequence). There are 16 residues in the CDR3. In DNA, the CDR3 is TGTGCCAGCAGCTCCCGACAATGGTCCCCGTATGGCACCATATATTTT. This encodes CASSSRQWSPYGTIYF.

The CDR3 region has the DNA TGTGCCAGCAGCCCTCGTAGAGGAGCCCAGCCCCAGCATTTT. Translating it yields CASSPRRGAQPQHF. The gene calls are TRBV27 and TRBJ1-5; D gene unclear. With 6 bases removed from V and 7 bases from J, the gap between germline ends came to 16 bases. This CDR3 spans 14 amino acids. Germline CDR1 reads MNHEY; CDR2 reads SMNVEV (reference sequence).

This chain joins TRBV10-3 and TRBJ1-2; maybe TRBD1 (6 bases). Trimming shortened V by 11 bases and J by 4 bases, and 23 bases separated the two germline ends. CDR3 length equals 15 residues. The germline CDR1 and CDR2 sequences are ENHRY and SYGVKD. CDR3 sequence: CASTAGTTGSYGYTF. CDR3 nucleotide sequence: TGTGCCTCAACGGCCGGGACGACAGGATCCTATGGCTACACCTTC.

Written as DNA, the CDR3 is TGTGCCACCACTTCCGGGACAGGGGCTACCGGGGAGCTGTTTTTT. Translating it yields CATTSGTGATGELFF. The chain carries TRBV24-1 and TRBJ2-2; TRBD1 matches at 10 bases. CDR1 is KGHDR, CDR2 SFDVKD, per germline. V lost 8 bases to trimming and J lost 5 bases; unmatched junction nucleotides: 7. There are 15 residues in the CDR3.

This chain uses TRBV7-3 with TRBJ2-3, with TRBD2 matching over 13 bases. Trimming took 2 bases from V and 10 from J; bases not matched to a gene: 3. Germline CDR1 SGHTA, CDR2 FQGTGA. This CDR3 is 14 amino acids long. CDR3 DNA sequence: TGTGCCAGCAGCTTATCGGGACTAGCGGGGTCGCAGTATTTT. This translates into CASSLSGLAGSQYF.

V gene TRBV7-2 combines with J gene TRBJ1-6, with D perhaps TRBD1 (5 bases). V lost 1 base and J 9 bases, leaving 7 bases between the germline ends. This CDR3 region has 13 residues. Germline V gene sequence: CDR1 SGHTA, CDR2 FQGNSA. DNA of the CDR3: TGTGCCAGCAGCTTAGTAGGGGTTTCACCCCTCCACTTT. Encoded protein: CASSLVGVSPLHF.

The chain combines TRBV18 with TRBJ1-6; 8 nucleotides line up with TRBD1. Trimming at V came to 3 bases and at J to 2 bases, leaving 3 bases not matched to a gene. Looked up from germline, CDR1 is KGHSH and CDR2 is LQKENI. The CDR3 runs 16 residues. CDR3 sequence: CASSPGQGPYNSPLHF. In nucleotides, the CDR3 is TGTGCCAGCTCACCCGGACAGGGTCCCTATAATTCACCCCTCCACTTT.

V gene TRBV19 combines with J gene TRBJ1-4, with 9 bases aligning to TRBD1. Per germline, CDR1 LNHDA and CDR2 SQIVND (reference sequence). The CDR3 loop spans 14 amino acids. J was trimmed by 5 bases and V by 7 bases; bases with no gene match: 5. The CDR3: CASTGDRANEKLFF. DNA for the CDR3: TGTGCCAGTACAGGGGACAGGGCGAATGAAAAACTGTTTTTT. Variable domain in full (rest from reference TRBV19 and TRBJ1-4): DGGITQSPKYLFRKEGQNVTLSCEQNLNHDAMYWYRQDPGQGLRLIYYSQIVNDFQKGDIAEGYSVSREKKESFPLTVTSAQKNPTAFYLCASTGDRANEKLFFGSGTQLSVL.

The chain recombines TRBV3-1 (or the pseudogene TRBV3-2) with TRBJ2-5, with TRBD1 matching 7 bases. Germline CDR1 and CDR2: LGHDT and YNNKEL (reference sequence). The ends lost 4 bases at V and 2 bases at J; junction bases unmatched: 4. The CDR3 consists of 14 residues. Written as DNA, the CDR3 is TGTGCCAGCAGCCCCGTCAGGGGGCAAGAGACCCAGTACTTC. Translation gives CASSPVRGQETQYF.

This chain joins TRBV6-2 or TRBV6-3 and TRBJ2-5, with a possible D match to TRBD2 (6 bases). V lost 1 base and J lost 3, with 12 bases in between. The germline V gene encodes CDR1 MNHEY and CDR2 SVGEGT. The CDR3 spans 15 residues. The CDR3 reads CASSYLASEKETQYF. CDR3 bases: TGTGCCAGCAGTTACTTGGCTAGCGAGAAAGAGACCCAGTACTTC.

This chain uses TRBV9 with TRBJ1-3, with no clear D. Trimming cost V 3 bases and J 0 bases, with 16 bases left between them. The length of the CDR3 is 17 residues. Looked up from germline, CDR1 is SGDLS and CDR2 is YYNGEE. CDR3 residues: CASSAYFRSTSGNTIYF. In nucleotides, the CDR3 is TGTGCCAGCAGCGCTTACTTCAGGTCTACCTCTGGAAACACCATATATTTT.

In its sample, this clone was seen once. The chain links TRBV12-2 to TRBJ2-4; the table's D call of TRBD1 was not tested on the DNA. TRBV12-2 counts as a pseudogene. The CDR3 length is 19 residues. CDR3 in amino acids: CASRLAAEQGRRTKNIQYF. CDR3 bases: TGTGCAAGTCGCTTAGCCGCGGAACAGGGTAGGAGGACCAAAAACATTCAGTACTTC.